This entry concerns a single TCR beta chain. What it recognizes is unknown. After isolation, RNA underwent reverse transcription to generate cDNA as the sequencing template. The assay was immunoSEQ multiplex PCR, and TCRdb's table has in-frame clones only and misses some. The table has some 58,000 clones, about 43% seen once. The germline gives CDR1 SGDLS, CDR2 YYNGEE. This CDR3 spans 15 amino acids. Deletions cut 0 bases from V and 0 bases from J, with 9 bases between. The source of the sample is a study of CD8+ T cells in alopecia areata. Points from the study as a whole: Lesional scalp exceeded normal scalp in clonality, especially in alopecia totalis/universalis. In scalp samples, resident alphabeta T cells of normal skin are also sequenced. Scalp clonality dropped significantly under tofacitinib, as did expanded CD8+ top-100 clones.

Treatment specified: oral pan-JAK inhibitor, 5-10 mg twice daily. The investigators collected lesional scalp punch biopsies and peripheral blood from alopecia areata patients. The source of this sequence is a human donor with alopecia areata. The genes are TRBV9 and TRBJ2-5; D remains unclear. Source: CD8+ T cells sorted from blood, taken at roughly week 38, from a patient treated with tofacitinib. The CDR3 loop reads CASSVGLSNQETQYF. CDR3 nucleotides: TGTGCCAGCAGCGTAGGTCTCTCTAACCAAGAGACCCAGTACTTC.